This TCR beta chain was documented in a study of tumor and adjacent non-tumor tissue in lung cancer. Three rounds of nested PCR, following a modified ARM-PCR protocol, produced the TCRbeta library. Each CDR3 protein is one row after TCRdb ran MiXCR on the multiplex PCR reads. The top ten hold 51% of the sample, which has approximately 80,000 distinct CDR3 sequences, about four fifths seen once. This clonotype was seen repeatedly, ten times or more. RNA was extracted from bulk tissue without any cell sorting. Distant lung tissue was collected more than 3 cm away from the tumor edge. V was shortened by 1 base and J by 9 bases, with 13 bases between the two germline ends. This CDR3 is 14 amino acids long. CDR1 and CDR2 from the germline V gene are MGHRA and YSYEKL.

This receptor was obtained from a man between 60 and 70 years old with non-small cell lung cancer. The chain combines TRBV4-1 with TRBJ2-1; perhaps TRBD2 as D (6 bases). The specimen was distant non-tumor lung tissue. CDR3 in amino acids: CASSQVRLALEQFF. As DNA, the CDR3 is TGCGCCAGCAGCCAAGTCAGGCTAGCGCTTGAGCAGTTCTTC.